This T cell receptor (beta chain) comes out of a study of CD4 T cells in relation to SARS-CoV-2 and coronaviruses. Study-wide background: TCR beta CDR3s were sequenced after approximately 9-day antigen culture of PBMCs.

Before the COVID-19 pandemic, during about 2010-2018, CD4+ T cells were taken from unexposed donors. The cells were cultured for under twelve days before CD4+ T cells were isolated. Unexposed-donor CD4+ T cells were probed with SARS-CoV-2 S/N and four cold-coronavirus spikes, cells permitting. Some 1.9 million PBMCs per well were cultured with approximately 10 IU/ml IL-2. Half the medium was replaced with IL-2 medium on days 3 and 7. This CDR3 comprises 13 residues. The V gene's germline CDR1 is SGHNT and CDR2 YYREEE (reference sequence). The trim removed 4 bases at V and 12 bases at J, leaving 4 bases unmatched. Sequenced by immunoSEQ multiplex PCR; TCRdb stores in-frame clones only, minus some. This sample has 16,000 or so clones, with around 77% found just once. In the case of this clone: Its antigen is not known.

The source material was CD4+ T cells from PBMCs, cultured in vitro. The sequence was collected from a human donor in good health. The rearrangement links TRBV5-4 to TRBJ2-1; 13 bases match TRBD2. CDR3 in amino acids: CASSGLAGEPQFF. CDR3 nucleotides: TGTGCCAGCAGCGGACTAGCGGGAGAGCCGCAGTTCTTC.